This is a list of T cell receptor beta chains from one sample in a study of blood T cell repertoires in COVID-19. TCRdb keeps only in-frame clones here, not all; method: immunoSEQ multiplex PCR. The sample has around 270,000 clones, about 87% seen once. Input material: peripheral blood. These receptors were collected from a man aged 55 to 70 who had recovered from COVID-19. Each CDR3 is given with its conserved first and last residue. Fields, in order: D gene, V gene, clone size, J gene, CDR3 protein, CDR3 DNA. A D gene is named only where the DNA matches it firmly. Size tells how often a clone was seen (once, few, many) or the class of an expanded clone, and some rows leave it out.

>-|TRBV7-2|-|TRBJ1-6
CASSRPPGRGDSPLHF
TGTGCCAGCAGCCGCCCACCGGGGAGGGGGGATTCACCCCTCCACTTT
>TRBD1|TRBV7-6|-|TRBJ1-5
CASSHGQGNQPQHF
TGTGCCAGCAGTCATGGACAGGGTAATCAGCCCCAGCATTTT
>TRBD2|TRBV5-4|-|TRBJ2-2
CASSSGGGVGTGELFF
TGTGCCAGCTCCTCTGGTGGGGGGGTTGGCACCGGGGAGCTGTTTTTT
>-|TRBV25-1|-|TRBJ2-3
CASSEAAASSTDTQYF
TGTGCCAGCAGTGAAGCGGCAGCCTCTAGCACAGATACGCAGTATTTT
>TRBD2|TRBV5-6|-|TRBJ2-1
CASSPTSGSYNEQFF
TGTGCCAGCAGCCCTACTAGCGGCTCCTACAATGAGCAGTTCTTC
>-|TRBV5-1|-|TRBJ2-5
CASSSQGNGETQYF
TGCGCCAGCAGCTCCCAGGGGAACGGAGAGACCCAGTACTTC
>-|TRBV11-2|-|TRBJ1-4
CASSWSGEKLFF
TGTGCCAGCAGTTGGAGCGGGGAAAAACTGTTTTTT
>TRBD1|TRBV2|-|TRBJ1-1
CASTGPRTGIFDTEAFF
TGTGCCAGCACCGGCCCCCGGACAGGGATCTTCGACACTGAAGCTTTCTTT
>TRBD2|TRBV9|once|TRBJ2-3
CASSATSGGNTDTQYF
TGTGCCAGCAGCGCGACTAGCGGGGGGAACACAGATACGCAGTATTTT
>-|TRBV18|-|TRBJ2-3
CASSPRGTDTQYF
TGTGCCAGCTCACCACGAGGCACAGATACGCAGTATTTT
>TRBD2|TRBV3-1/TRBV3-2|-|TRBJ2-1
CASSHGTSLSYNEQFF
TGTGCCAGCAGCCATGGGACTAGCCTCTCCTACAATGAGCAGTTCTTC
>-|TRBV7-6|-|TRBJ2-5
CASSLGGQGGLGETQYF
TGTGCCAGCAGCTTAGGCGGACAGGGAGGGTTAGGGGAGACCCAGTACTTC
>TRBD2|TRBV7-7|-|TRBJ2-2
CASSPSGGMAGELFF
TGTGCCAGCAGCCCAAGCGGGGGCATGGCCGGGGAGCTGTTTTTT
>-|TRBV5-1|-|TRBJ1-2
CASSLQGSGGYTF
TGCGCCAGCAGCTTGCAGGGGTCGGGCGGCTACACCTTC
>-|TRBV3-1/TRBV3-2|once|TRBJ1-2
CASSQGSEGYTF
TGTGCCAGCAGCCAAGGTAGTGAGGGCTACACCTTC
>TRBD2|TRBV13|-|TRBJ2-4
CASSLASGGADIQYF
TGTGCCAGCAGCTTGGCTAGCGGGGGGGCAGACATTCAGTACTTC
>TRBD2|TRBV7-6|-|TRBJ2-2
CASSSRSGGAYTGELFF
TGTGCCAGCAGCTCGCGGAGCGGGGGGGCCTACACCGGGGAGCTGTTTTTT
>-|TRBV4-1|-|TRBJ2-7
CASSQDSWGRKDFGAYYEQYF
TGCGCCAGCAGCCAAGATTCTTGGGGCAGAAAAGACTTTGGGGCCTATTACGAGCAGTACTTC
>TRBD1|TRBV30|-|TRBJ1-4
CAWSVGTGYEKLFF
TGTGCCTGGAGTGTTGGGACAGGCTATGAAAAACTGTTTTTT
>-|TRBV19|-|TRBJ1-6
CASSIDRGRNSPLHF
TGTGCCAGTAGTATAGACAGGGGTAGAAATTCACCCCTCCACTTT
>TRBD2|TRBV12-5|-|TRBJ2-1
CASGLLAGGFNEQFF
TGTGCTAGTGGTTTGCTAGCGGGGGGGTTTAATGAGCAGTTCTTC
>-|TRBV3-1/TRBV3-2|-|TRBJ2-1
CASSQRGLHNEQFF
TGTGCCAGCAGCCAGAGGGGACTTCACAATGAGCAGTTCTTC
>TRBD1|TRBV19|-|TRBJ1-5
CASTPAGTGFQPQHF
TGTGCCAGTACTCCTGCCGGGACAGGGTTTCAGCCCCAGCATTTT
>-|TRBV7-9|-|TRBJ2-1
CASSLRRGSYNEQFF
TGTGCCAGCAGCTTACGCAGGGGCTCCTACAATGAGCAGTTCTTC
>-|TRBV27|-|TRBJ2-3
CASSLQGLYSDTQYF
TGTGCCAGCAGTTTACAAGGACTCTACTCAGATACGCAGTATTTT
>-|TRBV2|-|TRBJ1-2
CASFWGLQGNGYTF
TGTGCCAGCTTTTGGGGTTTGCAGGGGAATGGCTACACCTTC
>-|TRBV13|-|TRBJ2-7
CASSSPLGPTGEQYF
TGTGCCAGCAGCTCCCCCTTGGGGCCTACCGGCGAGCAGTACTTC
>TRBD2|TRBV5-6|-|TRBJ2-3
CASSAGGAFRTDTQYF
TGTGCCAGCAGCGCCGGGGGGGCCTTTCGTACAGATACGCAGTATTTT
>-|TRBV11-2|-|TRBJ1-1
CASSPYDGKNTEAFF
TGTGCCAGCAGCCCTTACGACGGGAAGAACACTGAAGCTTTCTTT
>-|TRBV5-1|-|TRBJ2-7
CASSSQGEQYF
TGCGCCAGCAGCTCCCAGGGGGAGCAGTACTTC
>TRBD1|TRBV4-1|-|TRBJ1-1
CASSQEQGRGTEAFF
TGCGCCAGCAGCCAAGAACAGGGGCGAGGGACTGAAGCTTTCTTT
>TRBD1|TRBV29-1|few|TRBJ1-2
CSVGQGAGYTF
TGCAGCGTTGGACAGGGGGCTGGCTACACCTTC
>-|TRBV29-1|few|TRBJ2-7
CSVDRGHEQYF
TGCAGCGTTGACAGGGGTCACGAGCAGTACTTC
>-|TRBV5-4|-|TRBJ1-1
CASSLAFGRTEAFF
TGTGCCAGCAGCTTGGCATTTGGGAGGACTGAAGCTTTCTTT
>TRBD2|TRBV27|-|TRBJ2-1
CASSVIAGGDNEQFF
TGTGCCAGCAGTGTTATAGCGGGGGGGGACAATGAGCAGTTCTTC
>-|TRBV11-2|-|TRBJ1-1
CASSFPRGLNTEAFF
TGTGCCAGCAGCTTCCCCAGGGGATTGAACACTGAAGCTTTCTTT
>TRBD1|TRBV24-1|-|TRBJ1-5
CATAGTGSNQPQHF
TGTGCCACCGCAGGGACAGGGAGCAATCAGCCCCAGCATTTT
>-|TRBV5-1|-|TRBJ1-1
CASSLEQQNTEAFF
TGCGCCAGCAGCTTGGAACAGCAGAACACTGAAGCTTTCTTT
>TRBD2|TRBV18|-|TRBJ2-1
CASSPPGLAGVSYNEQFF
TGTGCCAGCTCACCGCCGGGACTAGCGGGGGTGTCCTACAATGAGCAGTTCTTC
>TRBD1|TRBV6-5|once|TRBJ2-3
CASSLQGPDTQYF
TGTGCCAGCAGCCTACAGGGGCCAGATACGCAGTATTTT
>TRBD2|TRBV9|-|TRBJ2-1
CASSVPSSGGVNEQFF
TGTGCCAGCAGCGTACCATCTAGCGGGGGGGTCAATGAGCAGTTCTTC
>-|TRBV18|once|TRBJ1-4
CASSPAGWDEKLFF
TGTGCCAGCTCACCAGCGGGGTGGGATGAAAAACTGTTTTTT